One T cell receptor beta chain is described in this entry. The target antigen is unknown. Naive CD8 isolation took CD45RO-negative cells positively selected for CCR7 and excluded terminally differentiated effector memory CD45RA+ cells. These data belong to a study of shared clonotypes between healthy human individuals. Turning to the study itself: Donors were a couple of women and a few men aged 18 to 49. Study-level results: The genetic and exposure-history diversity represented was limited by few donors. Depth of sequencing was expected to influence donor clonotype sharing. Across a handful of donors, naive CD4 shared roughly 5%, naive CD8 more than 3%, memory CD4 2.3%, memory CD8 0.4%.

Measured with immunoSEQ multiplex PCR; TCRdb has only the in-frame clones, and not every one. The table shows roughly 810,000 clones, with roughly 96% occurring only once. This TCR came from a man between 25 and 39 years old in good health. The sequencing sample was made of naive CD8+ T cells sorted from blood.

The CDR3 sequence: CASSLETGTYEQYF. The CDR3 nucleotides read TGTGCCAGCAGCTTAGAGACAGGGACATACGAGCAGTACTTC. The chain joins TRBV7-9 to TRBJ2-7, with 7 nucleotides matching TRBD1. Trimming at V came to 1 base and at J to 4 bases, leaving 4 bases not matched to a gene. The CDR3 is 14 amino acids. Germline V gene lookup returns CDR1 SEHNR and CDR2 FQNEAQ (reference sequence).